One sample yielded the 13 T cell receptor beta chains listed below, sequenced in a study of T cells expressing NK-cell markers. Following a re-call of the 5' RACE reads, TCRdb has one entry per CDR3 protein and lacks DNA. Its table lists 450,000 to 600,000 distinct CDR3 sequences. Sequencing was done on a sample of blood T cells: a sorted CD56 or NKG2C T cell subset, CD4+ or CD8+ T cells, or bulk PBMC T cells (not recorded which). The receptors were gathered from a man aged 18 to 35 in good health.

The chain is built from TRBV5-1 and TRBJ2-7; TCRdb selects TRBD2, and the lack of DNA leaves this call unchecked. The germline CDR1 and CDR2 sequences are SGHRS and YFSETQ. The CDR3 is made up of 16 amino acids. The CDR3 sequence: CASSSSGIRYGYEQYF.

V is TRBV12-3 or TRBV12-4 and J is TRBJ2-5; TCRdb designates TRBD2, a call that cannot be tested without DNA. CDR3 length: 17 amino acids. The CDR3 loop reads CASTPWASGRGHETQYF.

CDR3 region: CASSLGREYNEQFF. The V and J genes are TRBV7-2 and TRBJ2-1; the TRBD2 assignment by TCRdb is unverifiable without DNA. CDR1 is SGHTA and CDR2 is FQGNSA in the germline V gene. The CDR3 sequence is 14 residues long.

This CDR3 reads CASSQVRFRNEQFF. The rearrangement joins TRBV14 to TRBJ2-1. The length of the CDR3 is 14 residues. Germline V lookup: CDR1 SGHDN, CDR2 FVKESK.

This chain connects TRBV10-3 to TRBJ2-5; the D call from TCRdb, TRBD1, cannot be confirmed without DNA. This CDR3 contains 15 residues. The germline CDR1 and CDR2 sequences are ENHRY and SYGVKD. CDR3 sequence reads: CAISALDRLMETQYF.

CDR3 in amino acids: CASSYDLREQYF. The J gene is TRBJ2-7, the V gene TRBV6-2 or TRBV6-3. Per germline, CDR1 MNHEY and CDR2 SVGEGT. CDR3 length equals 12 residues.

This chain connects TRBV25-1 to TRBJ1-5. The CDR3 has 14 amino acids. In germline, CDR1 is MGHDK, CDR2 SYGVNS. This chain's CDR3 is CASSVGRAGQPQHF.

The rearrangement links TRBV10-2 to TRBJ1-5; checking the TCRdb D call of TRBD1 is not possible without DNA. Per germline, CDR1 WSHSY and CDR2 SAAADI. The CDR3 spans 13 residues. The CDR3 sequence: CATSPGANQPQHF.

V gene TRBV7-9 combines with J gene TRBJ2-1; the D call of TRBD2 rests on TCRdb alone, since no DNA is present to check it. Germline V gives CDR1 SEHNR, CDR2 FQNEAQ (reference sequence). The CDR3 consists of 16 residues. CDR3 loop: CASSLGSGGPRNEQFF.

The chain links TRBV11-3 to TRBJ2-1. Germline lookup yields CDR1 SGHNT and CDR2 YENEEA. This CDR3 region has 13 residues. The CDR3 sequence is CASSKEPYNEQFF. Filled out from reference TRBV11-3 and TRBJ2-1, the complete variable domain reads EAGVVQSPRYKIIEKKQPVAFWCNPISGHNTLYWYLQNLGQGPELLIRYENEEAVDDSQLPKDRFSAERLKGVDSTLKIQPAELGDSAVYLCASSKEPYNEQFFGPGTRLTVL.

V usage is TRBV12-3 or TRBV12-4 and J usage is TRBJ2-1; the TCRdb call, TRBD2, lacks DNA for checking. The CDR3 sequence is 19 residues long. CDR3 sequence: CASSFVIFGGESSYNEQFF.

The rearrangement links TRBV27 to TRBJ2-5. The germline gives CDR1 MNHEY, CDR2 SMNVEV (reference sequence). This CDR3 comprises 14 residues. The CDR3 spells CASSLGKGGETQYF.

This CDR3 reads CASSLGAASSFNEKLFF. J is TRBJ1-4 and V is TRBV5-1. CDR3 length: 17 residues. Per germline, CDR1 SGHRS and CDR2 YFSETQ.